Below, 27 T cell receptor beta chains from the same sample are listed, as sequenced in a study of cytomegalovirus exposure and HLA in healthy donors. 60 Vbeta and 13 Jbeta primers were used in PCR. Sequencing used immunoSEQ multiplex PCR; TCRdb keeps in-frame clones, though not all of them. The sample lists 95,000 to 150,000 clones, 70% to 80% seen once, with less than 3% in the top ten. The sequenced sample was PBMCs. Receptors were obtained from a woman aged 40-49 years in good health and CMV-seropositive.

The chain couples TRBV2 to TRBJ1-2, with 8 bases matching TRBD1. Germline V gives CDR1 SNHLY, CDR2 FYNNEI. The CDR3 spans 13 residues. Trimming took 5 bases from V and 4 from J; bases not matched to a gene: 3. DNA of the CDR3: TGTGCCAGCAGTATGGGACAGGTCTATGGCTACACCTTC. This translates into CASSMGQVYGYTF.

In nucleotides, the CDR3 is TGTGCCAGCAGTACAGGAACCTACGAGCAGTACTTC. Encoded protein: CASSTGTYEQYF. The chain couples TRBV25-1 to TRBJ2-5, with D perhaps TRBD1 (5 bases). The tail of the sequence fits TRBJ2-7 better, so the J call may be wrong. This CDR3 is built from 12 residues. The germline V gene encodes CDR1 MGHDK and CDR2 SYGVNS.

The CDR3 reads CASRETAINNSPLHF. The CDR3 nucleotides read TGTGCCAGCAGGGAGACAGCGATTAATAATTCACCCCTCCACTTT. The chain uses TRBV2 and TRBJ1-6; possible D gene TRBD1, 5 bases. Germline V gives CDR1 SNHLY, CDR2 FYNNEI. The germline V and J ends were trimmed by 6 bases and 5 bases, with 14 bases remaining between them. The CDR3 spans 15 residues. The full variable domain, rest sourced from reference TRBV2 and TRBJ1-6, is EPEVTQTPSHQVTQMGQEVILRCVPISNHLYFYWYRQILGQKVEFLVSFYNNEISEKSEIFDDQFSVERPDGSNFTLKIRSTKLEDSAMYFCASRETAINNSPLHFGNGTRLTVT.

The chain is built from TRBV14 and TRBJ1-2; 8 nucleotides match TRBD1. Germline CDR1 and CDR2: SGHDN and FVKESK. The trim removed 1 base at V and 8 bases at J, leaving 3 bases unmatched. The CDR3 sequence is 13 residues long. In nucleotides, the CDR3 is TGTGCCAGCAGCCAAGCTGACAGGGGAGGCTACACCTTC. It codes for CASSQADRGGYTF.

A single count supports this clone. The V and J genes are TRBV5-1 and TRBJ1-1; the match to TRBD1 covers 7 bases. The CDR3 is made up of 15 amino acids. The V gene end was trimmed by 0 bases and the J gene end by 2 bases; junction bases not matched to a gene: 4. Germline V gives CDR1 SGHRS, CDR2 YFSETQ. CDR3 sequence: CASSLEAGGNTEAFF. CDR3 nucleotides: TGCGCCAGCAGCTTGGAGGCAGGGGGAAACACTGAAGCTTTCTTT.

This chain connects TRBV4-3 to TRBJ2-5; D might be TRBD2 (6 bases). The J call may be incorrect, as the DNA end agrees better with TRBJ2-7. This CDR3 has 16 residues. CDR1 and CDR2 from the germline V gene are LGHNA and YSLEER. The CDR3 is CASSQEAGSRSYEQYF. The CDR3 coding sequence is TGCGCCAGCAGCCAAGAGGCGGGATCTAGATCCTACGAGCAGTACTTC.

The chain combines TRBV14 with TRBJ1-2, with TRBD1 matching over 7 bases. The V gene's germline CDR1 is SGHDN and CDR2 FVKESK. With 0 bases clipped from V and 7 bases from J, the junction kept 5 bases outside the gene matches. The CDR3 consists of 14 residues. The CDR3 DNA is TGTGCCAGCAGCCAAGACCGGGACAGTTTTGGCTACACCTTC. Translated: CASSQDRDSFGYTF.

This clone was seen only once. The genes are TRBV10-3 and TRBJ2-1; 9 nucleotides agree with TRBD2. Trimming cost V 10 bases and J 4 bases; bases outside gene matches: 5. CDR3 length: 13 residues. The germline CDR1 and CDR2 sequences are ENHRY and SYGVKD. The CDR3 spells CATKTSGYNEQFF. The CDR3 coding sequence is TGTGCCACGAAGACTAGCGGATACAATGAGCAGTTCTTC.

Here the CDR3 DNA reads TGTGCTAGTGCCTCGCGCGGCTTCGGGGAGCAGTACTTC. It specifies CASASRGFGEQYF. The rearrangement links TRBV12-5 to TRBJ2-7; D remains unclear. Germline-derived CDR1 and CDR2 are LGHNT and FRNRAP. The CDR3 totals 13 residues. With 7 bases removed from V and 7 bases from J, the gap between germline ends came to 17 bases.

CDR3: CASRTGTGTTEAFF. The CDR3 nucleotides read TGTGCCAGCAGAACCGGGACAGGGACCACTGAAGCTTTCTTT. The chain uses TRBV5-8 and TRBJ1-1; TRBD1 matches 9 bases. The length of the CDR3 is 14 residues. Looked up from germline, CDR1 is SGHTS and CDR2 is YDEGEE. The ends lost 5 bases at V and 4 bases at J; junction bases unmatched: 6. The full variable domain, completed using reference TRBV5-8 and TRBJ1-1, is EAGVTQSPTHLIKTRGQQATLRCSPISGHTSVYWYQQALGLGLQFLLWYDEGEERNRGNFPPRFSGRQFPNYSSELNVNALELEDSALYLCASRTGTGTTEAFFGQGTRLTVV.

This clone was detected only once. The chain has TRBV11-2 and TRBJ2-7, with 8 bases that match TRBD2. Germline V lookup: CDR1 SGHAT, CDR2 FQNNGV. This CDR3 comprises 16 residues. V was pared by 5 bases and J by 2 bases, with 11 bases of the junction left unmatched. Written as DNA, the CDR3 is TGTGCCAGCAGCCGGTACCCCCTAGCGGGCCCCTACGAGCAGTACTTC. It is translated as CASSRYPLAGPYEQYF.

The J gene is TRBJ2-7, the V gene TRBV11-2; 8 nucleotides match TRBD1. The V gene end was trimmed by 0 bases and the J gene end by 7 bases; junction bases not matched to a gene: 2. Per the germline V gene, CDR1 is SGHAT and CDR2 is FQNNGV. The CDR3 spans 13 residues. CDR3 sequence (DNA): TGTGCCAGCAGCTTAGACAGGGGGCGGGAGCAGTACTTC. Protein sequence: CASSLDRGREQYF.

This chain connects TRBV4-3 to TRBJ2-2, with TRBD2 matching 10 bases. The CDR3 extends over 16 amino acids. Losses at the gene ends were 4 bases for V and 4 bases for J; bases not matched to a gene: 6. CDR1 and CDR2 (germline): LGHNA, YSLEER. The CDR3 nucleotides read TGCGCCAGCAGCCTCCTGACTAGCGGGCCCACCGGGGAGCTGTTTTTT. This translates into CASSLLTSGPTGELFF.

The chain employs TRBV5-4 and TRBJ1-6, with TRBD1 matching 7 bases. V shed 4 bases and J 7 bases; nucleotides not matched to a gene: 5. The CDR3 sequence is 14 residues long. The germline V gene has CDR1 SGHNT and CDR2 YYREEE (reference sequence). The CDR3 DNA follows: TGTGCCAGCAGCCCTGGACAGGAAAATTCACCCCTCCACTTT. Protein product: CASSPGQENSPLHF.

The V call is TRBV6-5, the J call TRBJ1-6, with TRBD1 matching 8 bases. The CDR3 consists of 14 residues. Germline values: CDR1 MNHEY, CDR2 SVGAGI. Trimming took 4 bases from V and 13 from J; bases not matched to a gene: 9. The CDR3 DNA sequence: TGTGCCAGCAGTTGGACAGGGTATTTGGATCCCCTCCACTTT. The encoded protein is CASSWTGYLDPLHF.

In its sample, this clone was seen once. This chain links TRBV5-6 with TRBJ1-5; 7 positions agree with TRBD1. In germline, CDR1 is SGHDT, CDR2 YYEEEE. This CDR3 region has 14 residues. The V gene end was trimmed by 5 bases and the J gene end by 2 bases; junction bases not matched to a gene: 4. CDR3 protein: CASSPGTGNQPQHF. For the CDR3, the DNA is TGTGCCAGCAGTCCCGGGACAGGCAATCAGCCCCAGCATTTT. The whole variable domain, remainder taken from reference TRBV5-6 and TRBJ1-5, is DAGVTQSPTHLIKTRGQQVTLRCSPKSGHDTVSWYQQALGQGPQFIFQYYEEEERQRGNFPDRFSGHQFPNYSSELNVNALLLGDSALYLCASSPGTGNQPQHFGDGTRLSIL.

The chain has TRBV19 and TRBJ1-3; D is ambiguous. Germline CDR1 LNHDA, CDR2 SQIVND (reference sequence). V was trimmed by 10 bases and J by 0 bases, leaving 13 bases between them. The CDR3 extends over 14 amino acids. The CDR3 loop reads CAISGGNSGNTIYF. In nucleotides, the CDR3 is TGTGCCATAAGTGGAGGGAACTCTGGAAACACCATATATTTT.

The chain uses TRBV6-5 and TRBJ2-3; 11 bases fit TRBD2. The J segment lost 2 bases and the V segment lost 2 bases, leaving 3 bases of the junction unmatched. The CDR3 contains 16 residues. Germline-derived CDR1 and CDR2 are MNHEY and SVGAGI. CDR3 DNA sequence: TGTGCCAGCAGTTACGTAGCGGGAGGGCCCACAGATACGCAGTATTTT. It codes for CASSYVAGGPTDTQYF.

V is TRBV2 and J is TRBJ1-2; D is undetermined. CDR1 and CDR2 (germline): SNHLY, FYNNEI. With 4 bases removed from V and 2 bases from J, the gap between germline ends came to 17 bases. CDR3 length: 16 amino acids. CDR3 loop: CASSGYLGSGNYGYTF. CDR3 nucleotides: TGTGCCAGCAGTGGGTACTTGGGGAGTGGAAACTATGGCTACACCTTC.

The CDR3 nucleotides are TGTGCCAGCACCGAGGGACAAGGATCCTCTGGGGCCAACGTCCTGACTTTC. Protein product: CASTEGQGSSGANVLTF. The chain combines TRBV9 with TRBJ2-6; a possible D gene is TRBD1 (6 bases). The CDR3 is 17 amino acids. The V end was cut by 6 bases, the J end by 0 bases, with 16 bases between. The germline CDR1 and CDR2 sequences are SGDLS and YYNGEE.

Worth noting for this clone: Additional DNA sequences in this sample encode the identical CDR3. DNA of the CDR3: TGTGCCTGGAGTCCGTCTCGGGAGACCCAGTACTTC. It translates to CAWSPSRETQYF. The rearrangement joins TRBV30 to TRBJ2-5; D remains ambiguous. V gave up 2 bases and J gave up 5 bases, with 9 bases separating them. This CDR3 is 12 amino acids long. Germline V gene lookup returns CDR1 GTSNPN and CDR2 SVGIG (reference sequence).

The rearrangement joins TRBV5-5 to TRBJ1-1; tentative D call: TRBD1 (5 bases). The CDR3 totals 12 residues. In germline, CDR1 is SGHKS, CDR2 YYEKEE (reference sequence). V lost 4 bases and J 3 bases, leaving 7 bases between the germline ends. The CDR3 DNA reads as TGTGCCAGCAGCGCGGGGGACACTGAAGCTTTCTTT. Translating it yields CASSAGDTEAFF.

This chain's CDR3 is CASSVMTVMDTEAFF. CDR3 sequence (DNA): TGTGCCAGCAGCGTGATGACTGTTATGGACACTGAAGCTTTCTTT. The chain employs TRBV9 and TRBJ1-1; D gene unclear. The CDR3 runs to 15 residues. The ends were cut back, 2 bases at V and 3 bases at J, with 14 bases in the middle. CDR1 is SGDLS, CDR2 YYNGEE, per germline.

The CDR3 coding sequence is TGTGCCAGCAGTGAGCCAGGGCGCTACGAGCAGTACTTC. It yields the protein CASSEPGRYEQYF. The chain links TRBV6-1 to TRBJ2-7, with D perhaps TRBD1 (5 bases). Germline V gene lookup returns CDR1 MNHNS and CDR2 SASEGT. The CDR3 extends over 13 amino acids. The V end was cut by 3 bases, the J end by 3 bases, with 9 bases between.

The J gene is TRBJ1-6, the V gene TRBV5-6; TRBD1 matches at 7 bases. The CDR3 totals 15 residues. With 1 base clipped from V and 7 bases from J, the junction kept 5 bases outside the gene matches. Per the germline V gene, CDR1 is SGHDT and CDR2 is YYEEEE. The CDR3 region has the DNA TGTGCCAGCAGCTTGACAGGGGTCCGGAATTCACCCCTCCACTTT. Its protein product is CASSLTGVRNSPLHF. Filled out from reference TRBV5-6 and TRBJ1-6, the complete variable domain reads DAGVTQSPTHLIKTRGQQVTLRCSPKSGHDTVSWYQQALGQGPQFIFQYYEEEERQRGNFPDRFSGHQFPNYSSELNVNALLLGDSALYLCASSLTGVRNSPLHFGNGTRLTVT.

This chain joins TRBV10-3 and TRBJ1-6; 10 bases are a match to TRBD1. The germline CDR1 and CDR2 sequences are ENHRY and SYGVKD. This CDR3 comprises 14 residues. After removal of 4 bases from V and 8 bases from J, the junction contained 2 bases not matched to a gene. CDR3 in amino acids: CAISVGTGDSPLHF. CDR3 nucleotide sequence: TGTGCCATCAGTGTCGGGACAGGGGATTCACCCCTCCACTTT.

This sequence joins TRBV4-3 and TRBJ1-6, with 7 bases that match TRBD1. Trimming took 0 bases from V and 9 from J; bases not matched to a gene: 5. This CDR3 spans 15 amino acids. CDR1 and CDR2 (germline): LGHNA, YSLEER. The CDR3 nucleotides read TGCGCCAGCAGCCAAGAGGCAGGGGGATCTTCACCCCTCCACTTT. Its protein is CASSQEAGGSSPLHF.